Listed here are 21 T cell receptor beta chains from one sample, sequenced in a study of T-cell memory formation after mild COVID-19. TCRdb used MiXCR to reprocess the 5' RACE reads, holding one entry per CDR3 protein. The sample includes roughly 150,000 distinct CDR3 sequences, about 25% of them seen just once. Material for sequencing was PBMCs or a T cell subset sorted from them (not recorded which). All receptors derive from an adult woman who had mild COVID-19 (a few samples of this study predate the infection). Cell type and time point are not known.

There are a few counts of this clonotype. The rearrangement links TRBV27 to TRBJ1-1; TRBD1 matches at 8 bases. CDR1 is MNHEY and CDR2 is SMNVEV in the germline V gene (reference sequence). The J segment lost 5 bases and the V segment lost 6 bases, leaving 8 bases of the junction unmatched. CDR3 length equals 14 residues. The CDR3 spells CASRPGTGRTEAFF. The CDR3 DNA is TGTGCCAGCAGGCCGGGGACAGGACGGACTGAAGCTTTCTTT.

The chain recombines TRBV19 with TRBJ2-3; the match to TRBD2 covers 10 bases. The CDR3 covers 15 residues. Unmatched junction bases numbered 7, after V lost 8 bases and J lost 2 bases. CDR1 LNHDA and CDR2 SQIVND come from the germline V gene (reference sequence). The CDR3 coding sequence is TGTGCCAGTGGTGGACTAGCGGCTTACACAGATACGCAGTATTTT. Protein product: CASGGLAAYTDTQYF.

This sequence joins TRBV6-6 and TRBJ1-1, with 7 bases that match TRBD1. Germline values: CDR1 MNHNY, CDR2 SVGAGI (reference sequence). V shed 1 base, J shed 6 bases, and the junction held 8 bases outside the gene matches. This CDR3 region has 15 residues. CDR3 sequence: CASSYYDRAGPEAFF. CDR3 coding DNA: TGTGCCAGCAGTTACTATGACAGGGCGGGCCCTGAAGCTTTCTTT.

The chain is built from TRBV7-9 and TRBJ2-2, with 9 bases fitting TRBD1. Per germline, CDR1 SEHNR and CDR2 FQNEAQ (reference sequence). With V trimmed by 3 bases and J by 6 bases, 8 bases remained unmatched. CDR3 length: 16 residues. The CDR3, as DNA: TGTGCCAGCAGCTTTGACCTACAGGGGGCGGCCGGGGAGCTGTTTTTT. Translation: CASSFDLQGAAGELFF.

This clonotype was observed a handful of times. The gene calls are TRBV12-3 or TRBV12-4 and TRBJ1-2; D is uncertain. Trimming removed 3 bases from V and 4 bases from J, with 9 bases in between. The CDR3 contains 13 residues. The CDR3 DNA is TGTGCCAGCAGTTTGCCGGGGATCTATGGCTACACCTTC. This translates into CASSLPGIYGYTF.

This clonotype has only one observation. The rearrangement joins TRBV4-1 to TRBJ1-4; D uncertain. CDR1 is MGHRA and CDR2 is YSYEKL in the germline V gene. The CDR3 has 16 residues. V was pared by 1 base and J by 8 bases, with 17 bases between. The CDR3 region is CASSQVAGRAGEKLFF. CDR3 DNA: TGCGCCAGCAGCCAAGTCGCAGGCCGGGCAGGCGAAAAACTGTTTTTT.

This chain joins TRBV12-3 or TRBV12-4 and TRBJ2-1, with TRBD1 as a possible D gene (5 bases). V dropped 8 bases and J dropped 6 bases, with 26 bases sitting between them. The CDR3 runs 17 residues. The CDR3 nucleotides are TGTGCCAGCGGCCCCGGGTGGGTCGGACAATCGGGCAATGAGCAGTTCTTC. Translation: CASGPGWVGQSGNEQFF.

This clonotype has only a few counts. The V and J genes are TRBV7-9 and TRBJ2-5, with D perhaps matching TRBD2 (5 bases). The V gene lost 7 bases and the J gene lost 5 bases, with 14 bases spanning the gap. The CDR3 has 13 residues. The germline CDR1 and CDR2 sequences are SEHNR and FQNEAQ (reference sequence). CDR3 DNA sequence: TGTGCCAGCACCCCCGCCGGGGTCGAGACCCAGTACTTC. It is translated as CASTPAGVETQYF.

This clonotype was found a few times. The chain couples TRBV24-1 to TRBJ2-5; 8 nucleotides line up with TRBD2. The CDR3 has 16 amino acids. After removal of 0 bases from V and 2 bases from J, the junction contained 4 bases not matched to a gene. In germline, CDR1 is KGHDR, CDR2 SFDVKD. The CDR3 sequence: CATSDLGGGLQETQYF. The CDR3 DNA reads as TGTGCCACCAGTGATTTGGGCGGGGGGCTGCAAGAGACCCAGTACTTC.

CDR3 region: CASSERGQGDTEAFF. In nucleotides, the CDR3 is TGTGCCAGCAGCGAGAGGGGACAGGGGGACACTGAAGCTTTCTTT. The chain links TRBV7-4 to TRBJ1-1; 11 nucleotides line up with TRBD1. This CDR3 contains 15 residues. Germline trimming cut 5 bases from V and 3 bases from J; bases unmatched to any gene: 5. Germline V CDR1 and CDR2: SGHVT, SQSDAQ.

The table lists this clonotype with a few counts. The chain joins TRBV6-5 to TRBJ1-2, with 9 positions matching TRBD1. J lost 6 bases, V lost 5 bases, and 13 bases had no gene match. This CDR3 spans 16 amino acids. CDR1 is MNHEY, CDR2 SVGAGI, per germline. CDR3 in DNA: TGTGCCAGCAGTCGAAAAATTACCGGGACAGGGCATGGCTACACCTTC. Amino acid sequence: CASSRKITGTGHGYTF.

The V call is TRBV9, the J call TRBJ2-2, with unresolved D. Germline-derived CDR1 and CDR2 are SGDLS and YYNGEE. Trimming cost V 3 bases and J 6 bases, with 15 bases left between them. There are 15 residues in the CDR3. The CDR3: CASSGSWTAAGELFF. The CDR3 DNA follows: TGTGCCAGCAGCGGGTCCTGGACCGCGGCCGGGGAGCTGTTTTTT.

The chain is built from TRBV9 and TRBJ2-6; 10 nucleotides line up with TRBD1. Germline CDR1 is SGDLS and CDR2 is YYNGEE. V trimming: 2 bases; J trimming: 1 base; junction bases outside the gene matches: 6. The CDR3 extends over 18 amino acids. The CDR3 bases are TGTGCCAGCAGCGTCCCCGGGACAGGGGTGTCTGGGGCCAACGTCCTGACTTTC. Translation gives CASSVPGTGVSGANVLTF. The full variable domain, with the rest looked up from reference TRBV9 and TRBJ2-6, is DSGVTQTPKHLITATGQRVTLRCSPRSGDLSVYWYQQSLDQGLQFLIQYYNGEERAKGNILERFSAQQFPDLHSELNLSSLELGDSALYFCASSVPGTGVSGANVLTFGAGSRLTVL.

This clonotype was picked up a small number of times. V and J are TRBV30 and TRBJ1-1, with D possibly matching TRBD1 (6 bases). The CDR3 sequence is 13 residues long. CDR1 GTSNPN and CDR2 SVGIG come from the germline V gene (reference sequence). V was trimmed by 4 bases and J by 1 base, leaving 10 bases between them. CDR3 amino acids: CAWNLGGNTEAFF. In DNA, the CDR3 is TGTGCCTGGAACCTAGGGGGGAACACTGAAGCTTTCTTT.

CDR3 in DNA: TGTGCCAGCAGTGAGGCTAGCGGGAGTTCAGATACGCAGTATTTT. It is translated as CASSEASGSSDTQYF. The rearrangement uses TRBV6-1 and TRBJ2-3; 10 bases agree with TRBD2. This CDR3 contains 15 residues. CDR1 is MNHNS, CDR2 SASEGT, per germline. V lost 3 bases, J lost 4 bases, and 4 bases stayed unmatched.

V usage is TRBV20-1 and J usage is TRBJ2-7; D possibly corresponds to TRBD2 (6 bases). CDR3 length equals 11 residues. The germline V gene has CDR1 DFQATT and CDR2 SNEGSKA (reference sequence). Trimming took 6 bases from V and 3 from J, leaving 9 bases between them. The CDR3 coding sequence is TGCAGTGCCCCGGGGGACTACGAGCAGTACTTC. Its protein is CSAPGDYEQYF.

This sequence joins TRBV21-1 and TRBJ2-1; TRBD1 was called by the table and not checked on the DNA. TRBV21-1 is given as a pseudogene. This CDR3 region has 16 residues. CDR3 amino acids: CASPTYRDPSYNEQFF. In nucleotides, the CDR3 is TGTGCCAGTCCTACCTACAGGGACCCCTCCTACAATGAGCAGTTCTTC.

This rearrangement joins TRBV11-2 to TRBJ2-7, with a possible D match to TRBD2 (6 bases). The V gene's germline CDR1 is SGHAT and CDR2 FQNNGV. Between the trimmed V and J ends, which lost 5 bases and 5 bases, there was a span of 19 bases. The CDR3 extends over 15 amino acids. The CDR3 sequence is CASSGLRGFPHEQYF. The CDR3 DNA reads TGTGCCAGCAGCGGACTGCGGGGTTTCCCCCACGAGCAGTACTTC.

In this sample, this clonotype turned up a few times. V usage is TRBV5-1 and J usage is TRBJ1-1; D is undetermined. CDR1 and CDR2 (germline): SGHRS, YFSETQ. The V gene lost 0 bases and the J gene lost 5 bases, with 14 bases spanning the gap. The CDR3 runs to 15 residues. The CDR3 loop reads CASSLAYLDGTEAFF. The CDR3 DNA is TGCGCCAGCAGCTTGGCCTATCTTGACGGTACTGAAGCTTTCTTT.

This clonotype was seen a handful of times. This chain links TRBV6-2 or TRBV6-3 with TRBJ2-1; D remains unclear. The germline V gene encodes CDR1 MNHEY and CDR2 SVGEGT. Trimming shortened V by 0 bases and J by 8 bases, and 5 bases separated the two germline ends. This CDR3 contains 12 residues. Here the CDR3 reads CASSYSLDEQFF. CDR3 nucleotide sequence: TGTGCCAGCAGTTACTCCTTGGATGAGCAGTTCTTC.

The chain couples TRBV9 to TRBJ2-1; D gene unclear. Trimming removed 0 bases at V and 6 bases at J, with 7 bases between. Germline values: CDR1 SGDLS, CDR2 YYNGEE. This CDR3 spans 13 amino acids. The CDR3 sequence is CASSVASANEQFF. The CDR3 coding sequence is TGTGCCAGCAGCGTAGCAAGCGCCAATGAGCAGTTCTTC.